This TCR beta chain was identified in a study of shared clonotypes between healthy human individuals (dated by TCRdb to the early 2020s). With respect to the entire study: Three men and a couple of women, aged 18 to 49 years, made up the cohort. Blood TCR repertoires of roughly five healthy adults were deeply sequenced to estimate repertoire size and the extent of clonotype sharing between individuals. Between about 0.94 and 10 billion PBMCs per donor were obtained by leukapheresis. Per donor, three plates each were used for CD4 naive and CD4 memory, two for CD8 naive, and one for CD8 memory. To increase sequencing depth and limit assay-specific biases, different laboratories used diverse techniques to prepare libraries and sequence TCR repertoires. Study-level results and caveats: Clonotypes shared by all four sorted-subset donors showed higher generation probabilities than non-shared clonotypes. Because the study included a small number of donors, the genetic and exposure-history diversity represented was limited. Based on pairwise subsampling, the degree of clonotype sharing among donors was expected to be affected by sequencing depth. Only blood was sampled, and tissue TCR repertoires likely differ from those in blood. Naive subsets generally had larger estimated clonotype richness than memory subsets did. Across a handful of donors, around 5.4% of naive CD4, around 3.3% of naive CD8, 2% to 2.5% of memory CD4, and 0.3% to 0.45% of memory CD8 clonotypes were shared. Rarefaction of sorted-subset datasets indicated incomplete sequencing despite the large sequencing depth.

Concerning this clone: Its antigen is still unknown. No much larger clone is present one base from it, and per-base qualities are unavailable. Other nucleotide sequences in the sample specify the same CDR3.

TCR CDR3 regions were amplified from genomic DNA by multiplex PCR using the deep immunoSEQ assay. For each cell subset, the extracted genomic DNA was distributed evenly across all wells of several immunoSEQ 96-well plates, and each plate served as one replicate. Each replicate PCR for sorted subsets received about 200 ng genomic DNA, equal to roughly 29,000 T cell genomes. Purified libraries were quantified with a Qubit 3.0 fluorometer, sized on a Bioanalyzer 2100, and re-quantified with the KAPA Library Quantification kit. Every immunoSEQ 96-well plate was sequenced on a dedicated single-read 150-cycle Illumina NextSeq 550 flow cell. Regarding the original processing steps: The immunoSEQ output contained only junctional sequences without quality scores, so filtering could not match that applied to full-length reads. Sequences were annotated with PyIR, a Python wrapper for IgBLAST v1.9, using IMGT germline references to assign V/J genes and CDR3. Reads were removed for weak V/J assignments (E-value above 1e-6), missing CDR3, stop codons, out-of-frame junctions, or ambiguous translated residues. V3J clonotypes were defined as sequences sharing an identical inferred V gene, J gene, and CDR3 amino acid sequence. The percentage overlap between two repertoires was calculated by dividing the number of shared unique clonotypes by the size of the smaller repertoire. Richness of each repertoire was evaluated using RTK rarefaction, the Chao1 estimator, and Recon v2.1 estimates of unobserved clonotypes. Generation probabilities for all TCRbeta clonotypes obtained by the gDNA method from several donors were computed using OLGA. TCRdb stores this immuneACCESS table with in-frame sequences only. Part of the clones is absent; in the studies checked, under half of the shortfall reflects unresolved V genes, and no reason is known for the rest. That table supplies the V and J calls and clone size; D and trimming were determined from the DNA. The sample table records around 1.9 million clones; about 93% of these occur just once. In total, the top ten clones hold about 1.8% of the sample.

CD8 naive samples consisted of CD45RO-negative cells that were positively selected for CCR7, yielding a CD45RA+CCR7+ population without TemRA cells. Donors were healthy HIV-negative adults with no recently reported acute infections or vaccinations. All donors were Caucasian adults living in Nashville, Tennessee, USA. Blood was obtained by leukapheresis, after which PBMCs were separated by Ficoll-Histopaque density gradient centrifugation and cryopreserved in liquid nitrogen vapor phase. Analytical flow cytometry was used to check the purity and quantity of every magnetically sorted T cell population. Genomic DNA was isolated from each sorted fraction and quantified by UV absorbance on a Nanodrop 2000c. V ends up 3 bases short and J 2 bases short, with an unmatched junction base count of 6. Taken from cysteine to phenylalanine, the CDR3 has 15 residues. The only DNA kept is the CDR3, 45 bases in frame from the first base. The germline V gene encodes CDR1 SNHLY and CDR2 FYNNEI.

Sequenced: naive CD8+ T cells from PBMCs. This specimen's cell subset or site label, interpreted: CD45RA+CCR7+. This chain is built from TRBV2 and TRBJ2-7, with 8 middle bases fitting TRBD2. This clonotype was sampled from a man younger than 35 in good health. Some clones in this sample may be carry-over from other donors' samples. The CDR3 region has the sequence CASSDSSGRAYEQYF. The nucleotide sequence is TGTGCCAGCAGTGATTCTTCCGGGAGGGCCTACGAGCAGTACTTC.